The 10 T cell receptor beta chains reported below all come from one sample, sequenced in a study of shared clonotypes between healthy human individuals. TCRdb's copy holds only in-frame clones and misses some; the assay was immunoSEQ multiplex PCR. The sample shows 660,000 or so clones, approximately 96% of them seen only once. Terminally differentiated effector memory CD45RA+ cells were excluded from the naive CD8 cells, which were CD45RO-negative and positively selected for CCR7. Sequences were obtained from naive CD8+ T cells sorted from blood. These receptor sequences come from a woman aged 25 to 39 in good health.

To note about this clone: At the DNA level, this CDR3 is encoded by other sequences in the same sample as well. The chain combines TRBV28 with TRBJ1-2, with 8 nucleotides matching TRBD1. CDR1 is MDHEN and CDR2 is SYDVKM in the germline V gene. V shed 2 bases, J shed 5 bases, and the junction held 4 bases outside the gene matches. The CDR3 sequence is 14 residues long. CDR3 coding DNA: TGTGCCAGCAGTTTACAGGGGGCGGGATATGGCTACACCTTC. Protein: CASSLQGAGYGYTF.

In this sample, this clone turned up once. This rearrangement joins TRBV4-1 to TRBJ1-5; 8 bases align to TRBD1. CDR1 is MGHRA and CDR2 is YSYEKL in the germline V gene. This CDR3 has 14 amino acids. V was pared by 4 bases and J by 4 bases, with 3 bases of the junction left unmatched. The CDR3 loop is CASSRDRSNQPQHF. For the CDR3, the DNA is TGCGCCAGCAGCCGGGACAGGAGTAATCAGCCCCAGCATTTT.

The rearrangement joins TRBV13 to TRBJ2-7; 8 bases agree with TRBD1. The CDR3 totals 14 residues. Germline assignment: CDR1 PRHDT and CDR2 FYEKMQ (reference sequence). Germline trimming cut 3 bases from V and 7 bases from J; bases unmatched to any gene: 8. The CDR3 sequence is CASSFQQGVGEQYF. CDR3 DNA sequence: TGTGCCAGCAGCTTCCAACAGGGGGTCGGGGAGCAGTACTTC.

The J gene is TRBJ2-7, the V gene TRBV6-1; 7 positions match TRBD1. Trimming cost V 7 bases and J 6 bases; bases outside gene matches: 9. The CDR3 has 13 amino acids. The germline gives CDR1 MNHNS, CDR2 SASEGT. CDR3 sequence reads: CASIMRQGFEQYF. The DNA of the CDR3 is TGTGCCAGCATCATGAGACAGGGTTTCGAGCAGTACTTC.

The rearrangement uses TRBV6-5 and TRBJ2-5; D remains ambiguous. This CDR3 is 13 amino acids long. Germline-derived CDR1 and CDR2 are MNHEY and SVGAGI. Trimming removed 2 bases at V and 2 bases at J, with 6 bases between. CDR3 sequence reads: CASSYTNQETQYF. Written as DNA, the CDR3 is TGTGCCAGCAGTTACACCAATCAAGAGACCCAGTACTTC.

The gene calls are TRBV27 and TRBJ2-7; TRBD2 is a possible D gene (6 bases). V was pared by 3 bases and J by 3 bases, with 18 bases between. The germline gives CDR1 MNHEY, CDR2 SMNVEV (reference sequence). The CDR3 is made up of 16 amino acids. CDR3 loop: CASSFIASGGVYEQYF. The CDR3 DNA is TGTGCCAGCAGTTTCATCGCGTCCGGGGGTGTCTACGAGCAGTACTTC.

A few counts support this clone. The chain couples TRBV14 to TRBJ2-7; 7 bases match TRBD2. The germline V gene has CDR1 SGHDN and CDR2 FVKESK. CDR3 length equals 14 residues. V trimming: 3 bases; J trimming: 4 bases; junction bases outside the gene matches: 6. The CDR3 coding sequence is TGTGCCAGCAGCCAGCGACTAGCACCTTACGAGCAGTACTTC. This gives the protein CASSQRLAPYEQYF. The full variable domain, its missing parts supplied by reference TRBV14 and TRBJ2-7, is EAGVTQFPSHSVIEKGQTVTLRCDPISGHDNLYWYRRVMGKEIKFLLHFVKESKQDESGMPNNRFLAERTGGTYSTLKVQPAELEDSGVYFCASSQRLAPYEQYFGPGTRLTVT.

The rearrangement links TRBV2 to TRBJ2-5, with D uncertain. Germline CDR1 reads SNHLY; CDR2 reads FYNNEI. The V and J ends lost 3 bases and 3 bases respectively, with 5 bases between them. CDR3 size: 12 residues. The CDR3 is CASSEYEETQYF. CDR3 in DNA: TGTGCCAGCAGTGAGTATGAAGAGACCCAGTACTTC.

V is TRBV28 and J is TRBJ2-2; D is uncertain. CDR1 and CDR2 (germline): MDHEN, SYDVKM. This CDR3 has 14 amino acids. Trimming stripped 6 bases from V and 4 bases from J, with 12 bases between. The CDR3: CASSQTLSTGELFF. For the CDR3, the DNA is TGTGCCAGCAGCCAAACTCTTTCCACCGGGGAGCTGTTTTTT.

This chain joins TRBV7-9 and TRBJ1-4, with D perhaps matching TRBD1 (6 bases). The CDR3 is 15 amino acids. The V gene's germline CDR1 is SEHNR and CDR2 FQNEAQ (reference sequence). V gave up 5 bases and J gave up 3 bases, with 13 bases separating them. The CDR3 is CASSDTGWANEKLFF. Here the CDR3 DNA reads TGTGCCAGCAGCGACACAGGGTGGGCTAATGAAAAACTGTTTTTT. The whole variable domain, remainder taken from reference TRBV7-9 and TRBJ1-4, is DTGVSQNPRHKITKRGQNVTFRCDPISEHNRLYWYRQTLGQGPEFLTYFQNEAQLEKSRLLSDRFSAERPKGSFSTLEIQRTEQGDSAMYLCASSDTGWANEKLFFGSGTQLSVL.